The 27 T cell receptor beta chains reported below all come from one sample, sequenced in a study of OX40 agonist ivuxolimab in advanced cancers. TCRdb keeps only in-frame clones here, not all; method: immunoSEQ multiplex PCR. The sample includes about 27,000 clones, around 83% of them seen just once. The sequencing used CD4+ or CD8+ T cells sorted from blood, collected in a trial of the OX40 agonist ivuxolimab. These receptors were obtained from an adult with an advanced solid tumor such as melanoma, head and neck, liver or kidney cancer.

The rearrangement links TRBV9 to TRBJ2-1; D not resolved. V lost 5 bases to trimming and J lost 7 bases, with 10 bases between them. This CDR3 comprises 12 residues. The germline CDR1 and CDR2 sequences are SGDLS and YYNGEE. The CDR3 DNA sequence: TGTGCCAGCAGTGCCCCTCCGAATGAGCAGTTCTTC. It encodes CASSAPPNEQFF.

This chain uses TRBV28 with TRBJ2-7; 13 bases align to TRBD2. In germline, CDR1 is MDHEN, CDR2 SYDVKM. The CDR3 has 15 amino acids. Germline trimming cut 6 bases from V and 3 bases from J; bases unmatched to any gene: 5. CDR3 nucleotide sequence: TGTGCCAGCAGACGTACTAGCGGGAGGGTCTACGAGCAGTACTTC. Translation gives CASRRTSGRVYEQYF.

The chain carries TRBV5-6 and TRBJ2-7; D gene uncertain. V was pared by 0 bases and J by 5 bases, with 6 bases between. CDR3 length: 12 residues. Germline V CDR1 and CDR2: SGHDT, YYEEEE. Here the CDR3 reads CASSLERNEQYF. In nucleotides, the CDR3 is TGTGCCAGCAGCTTGGAGAGAAACGAGCAGTACTTC. The full variable domain, with the rest looked up from reference TRBV5-6 and TRBJ2-7, is DAGVTQSPTHLIKTRGQQVTLRCSPKSGHDTVSWYQQALGQGPQFIFQYYEEEERQRGNFPDRFSGHQFPNYSSELNVNALLLGDSALYLCASSLERNEQYFGPGTRLTVT.

The chain joins TRBV27 to TRBJ1-1; tentatively, D is TRBD1 (5 bases). Between the trimmed V and J ends, which lost 7 bases and 0 bases, there was a span of 15 bases. CDR1 and CDR2 from the germline V gene are MNHEY and SMNVEV (reference sequence). CDR3 length: 15 amino acids. The CDR3, as DNA: TGTGCCAGCACCCGGGGGGGTTTCATGAACACTGAAGCTTTCTTT. This translates into CASTRGGFMNTEAFF.

V usage is TRBV5-4 and J usage is TRBJ2-3, with 10 bases that match TRBD2. V dropped 7 bases and J dropped 0; count of bases not matched to a gene: 5. The CDR3 spans 15 residues. Germline V gene sequence: CDR1 SGHNT, CDR2 YYREEE (reference sequence). As DNA, the CDR3 is TGTGCCAGCCGGACTAGCGGAGCTAGCACAGATACGCAGTATTTT. It codes for CASRTSGASTDTQYF. The full variable domain, completed using reference TRBV5-4 and TRBJ2-3, is ETGVTQSPTHLIKTRGQQVTLRCSSQSGHNTVSWYQQALGQGPQFIFQYYREEENGRGNFPPRFSGLQFPNYSSELNVNALELDDSALYLCASRTSGASTDTQYFGPGTRLTVL.

J is TRBJ2-3 and V is TRBV9, with D unresolved. The germline V gene has CDR1 SGDLS and CDR2 YYNGEE. The CDR3 is made up of 13 amino acids. V was clipped by 4 bases and J by 12 bases, with 18 bases between them. CDR3 loop: CASSYYGPSPQYF. The CDR3 nucleotides are TGTGCCAGCAGCTACTACGGGCCGAGTCCACAGTATTTT.

The chain combines TRBV13 with TRBJ1-4; D gene ambiguous. V dropped 2 bases and J dropped 6 bases, with 10 bases sitting between them. Germline V gives CDR1 PRHDT, CDR2 FYEKMQ (reference sequence). The CDR3 is 14 residues long. CDR3 sequence (DNA): TGTGCCAGCAGCTTAAGAGGGTTAGATGAAAAACTGTTTTTT. Its translation is CASSLRGLDEKLFF.

The gene calls are TRBV11-2 and TRBJ2-2; 12 bases are a match to TRBD2. Per germline, CDR1 SGHAT and CDR2 FQNNGV. This CDR3 region has 16 residues. J was trimmed by 5 bases and V by 5 bases; bases with no gene match: 6. CDR3 sequence (DNA): TGTGCCAGCAGCCCTCGACTAGCGGGAGCGACCGGGGAGCTGTTTTTT. Its protein product is CASSPRLAGATGELFF.

The chain links TRBV5-4 to TRBJ2-1; 12 nucleotides line up with TRBD2. V was clipped by 0 bases and J by 7 bases; unmatched bases: 2. CDR1 is SGHNT, CDR2 YYREEE, per germline (reference sequence). The CDR3 consists of 15 residues. In DNA form, the CDR3 reads TGTGCCAGCAGCTTGGGACTAGCGGGAGTTAATGAGCAGTTCTTC. This codes for CASSLGLAGVNEQFF.

V and J are TRBV27 and TRBJ2-1, with 8 bases fitting TRBD2. Trimming cost V 0 bases and J 6 bases; bases outside gene matches: 4. This CDR3 comprises 15 residues. Germline CDR1 is MNHEY and CDR2 is SMNVEV (reference sequence). The CDR3: CASSLSLAGRNEQFF. DNA for the CDR3: TGTGCCAGCAGTTTATCGTTAGCGGGACGCAATGAGCAGTTCTTC.

This chain uses TRBV19 with TRBJ2-3, with 11 positions matching TRBD2. Germline V gene lookup returns CDR1 LNHDA and CDR2 SQIVND (reference sequence). V shed 5 bases and J 0 bases; nucleotides not matched to a gene: 7. This CDR3 is 17 amino acids long. The CDR3 region has the DNA TGTGCCAGTAGTTTTACTAGCGGGAGTGTAAGCACAGATACGCAGTATTTT. Translation: CASSFTSGSVSTDTQYF.

The chain uses TRBV7-2 and TRBJ1-1, with D possibly being TRBD1 (5 bases). The V gene lost 2 bases and the J gene lost 3 bases, with 10 bases spanning the gap. CDR3 size: 14 residues. Germline V gives CDR1 SGHTA, CDR2 FQGNSA. The CDR3 coding sequence is TGTGCCAGCAGCTTAACGGGGCCCGACACTGAAGCTTTCTTT. This gives the protein CASSLTGPDTEAFF.

The rearrangement links TRBV5-1 to TRBJ1-4; D gene ambiguous. This CDR3 spans 14 amino acids. CDR1 SGHRS and CDR2 YFSETQ come from the germline V gene. V was clipped by 1 base and J by 5 bases, with 9 bases between them. As DNA, the CDR3 is TGCGCCAGCAGCTTGTATGGCGGGAATGAAAAACTGTTTTTT. Its translation is CASSLYGGNEKLFF.

The gene calls are TRBV27 and TRBJ2-7; no clear D gene. The V and J ends lost 4 bases and 0 bases respectively, with 10 bases between them. This CDR3 is built from 14 residues. Germline V lookup: CDR1 MNHEY, CDR2 SMNVEV (reference sequence). The CDR3 DNA reads TGTGCCAGCAGTTCAGCTCCCTCCTCCTACGAGCAGTACTTC. Translated, it gives CASSSAPSSYEQYF.

This clone was detected only a few times. The J gene is TRBJ2-2, the V gene TRBV7-9; 7 bases agree with TRBD1. The CDR3 runs 15 residues. Looked up from germline, CDR1 is SEHNR and CDR2 is FQNEAQ (reference sequence). The junction had 5 bases not matched to a gene; V was cut back by 1 base and J by 6 bases. The CDR3 loop is CASSLDRGEAGELFF. CDR3 DNA sequence: TGTGCCAGCAGCTTAGACAGGGGCGAAGCCGGGGAGCTGTTTTTT.

The chain recombines TRBV27 with TRBJ2-1; 7 bases match TRBD2. The germline V gene has CDR1 MNHEY and CDR2 SMNVEV (reference sequence). The CDR3 extends over 14 amino acids. V shed 7 bases and J 0 bases; nucleotides not matched to a gene: 3. As DNA, the CDR3 is TGTGCCAGCAACCCGGGGGGCTCCTACAATGAGCAGTTCTTC. It is translated as CASNPGGSYNEQFF.

A remark on this clone: This CDR3 is also generated by other DNA sequences in the sample. The V call is TRBV10-2, the J call TRBJ1-1; TRBD1 matches at 11 bases. J gave up 10 bases and V 4 bases, and 2 bases lay outside the gene matches. There are 12 residues in the CDR3. Germline V lookup: CDR1 WSHSY, CDR2 SAAADI. CDR3 nucleotide sequence: TGCGCCAGCAGTGTGGACAGGGGGCGAGCTTTCTTT. Protein sequence: CASSVDRGRAFF.

J is TRBJ2-1 and V is TRBV6-6; D perhaps matches TRBD1 (6 bases). V lost 0 bases and J lost 6, with 9 bases in between. CDR3 size: 14 residues. Germline-derived CDR1 and CDR2 are MNHNY and SVGAGI (reference sequence). CDR3 protein: CASSYSKQGNEQFF. CDR3 DNA sequence: TGTGCCAGCAGTTACTCCAAACAGGGCAATGAGCAGTTCTTC.

The V and J genes are TRBV2 and TRBJ1-3; weak D call: TRBD1 (6 bases). V lost 0 bases, J lost 3 bases, and 15 bases lay in between. Germline V lookup: CDR1 SNHLY, CDR2 FYNNEI. The CDR3 is 17 amino acids. This chain's CDR3 is CASSEAQGRVRGNTIYF. The CDR3 DNA follows: TGTGCCAGCAGTGAAGCGCAGGGGAGGGTCCGTGGAAACACCATATATTTT. The whole variable domain, remainder taken from reference TRBV2 and TRBJ1-3, is EPEVTQTPSHQVTQMGQEVILRCVPISNHLYFYWYRQILGQKVEFLVSFYNNEISEKSEIFDDQFSVERPDGSNFTLKIRSTKLEDSAMYFCASSEAQGRVRGNTIYFGEGSWLTVV.

This clone was observed once. This chain links TRBV13 with TRBJ2-7, with TRBD1 matching over 9 bases. CDR3 length: 15 amino acids. After removal of 3 bases from V and 4 bases from J, the junction contained 7 bases not matched to a gene. Germline V gene lookup returns CDR1 PRHDT and CDR2 FYEKMQ (reference sequence). The CDR3: CASSFQVGQGYEQYF. CDR3 coding DNA: TGTGCCAGCAGCTTCCAGGTCGGACAGGGGTACGAGCAGTACTTC.

The J gene is TRBJ1-2, the V gene TRBV29-1, with D perhaps matching TRBD1 (5 bases). Germline V gene lookup returns CDR1 SQVTM and CDR2 ANQGSEA. The CDR3 consists of 14 residues. Trimming stripped 2 bases from V and 4 bases from J, with 14 bases between. This chain's CDR3 is CSVELGDGTYGYTF. The CDR3 region has the DNA TGCAGCGTTGAATTGGGGGACGGGACCTATGGCTACACCTTC.

The chain joins TRBV27 to TRBJ2-7; TRBD2 matches 8 bases. Germline loops: CDR1 MNHEY, CDR2 SMNVEV (reference sequence). The CDR3 extends over 17 amino acids. The ends lost 2 bases at V and 0 bases at J; junction bases unmatched: 9. CDR3 coding DNA: TGTGCCAGCAGTTTAATAGGGAGCGGGGGCAGCTCCTACGAGCAGTACTTC. It codes for CASSLIGSGGSSYEQYF.

The J gene is TRBJ2-5, the V gene TRBV9; D is possibly TRBD2 (6 bases). The CDR3 extends over 15 amino acids. V lost 4 bases and J 1 base, leaving 14 bases between the germline ends. Looked up from germline, CDR1 is SGDLS and CDR2 is YYNGEE. CDR3 sequence reads: CASSQDGTLQETQYF. DNA for the CDR3: TGTGCCAGCAGCCAAGACGGGACTCTCCAAGAGACCCAGTACTTC.

This clone ranks as medium-sized. The rearrangement links TRBV7-9 to TRBJ1-1; unclear D gene. Germline values: CDR1 SEHNR, CDR2 FQNEAQ (reference sequence). V shed 1 base and J shed 6 bases, with 3 bases lying between them. CDR3 length: 11 residues. In nucleotides, the CDR3 is TGTGCCAGCAGCTTAGTACCTGAAGCTTTCTTT. It yields the protein CASSLVPEAFF.

This clone was counted a few times. Other DNA sequences from this sample encode an identical CDR3 as well. The genes are TRBV27 and TRBJ2-7; 11 nucleotides match TRBD1. The CDR3 loop spans 14 amino acids. Trimming at V came to 5 bases and at J to 4 bases, leaving 4 bases not matched to a gene. Germline V CDR1 and CDR2: MNHEY, SMNVEV (reference sequence). CDR3: CASSPGTGGYEQYF. CDR3 DNA: TGTGCCAGCAGTCCCGGGACAGGGGGTTACGAGCAGTACTTC.

This clone was found once. The V gene is TRBV5-1, the J gene TRBJ2-3; D ambiguous. Germline V gives CDR1 SGHRS, CDR2 YFSETQ. V lost 4 bases to trimming and J lost 4 bases, with 4 bases between them. The CDR3 is 11 residues long. The CDR3 protein is CASSKADTQYF. In DNA, the CDR3 is TGCGCCAGCAGCAAGGCAGATACGCAGTATTTT.

V and J are TRBV15 and TRBJ1-2; D may be TRBD1 (5 bases). The V and J ends lost 0 bases and 4 bases respectively, with 12 bases between them. Germline V lookup: CDR1 LNHNV, CDR2 YYDKDF (reference sequence). The CDR3 is 15 amino acids. The CDR3, as DNA: TGTGCCACCAGCAGAGATCGGGGGTGGGCCTATGGCTACACCTTC. Protein: CATSRDRGWAYGYTF. The full variable domain, in which reference TRBV15 and TRBJ1-2 provide the parts outside the CDR3, is DAMVIQNPRYQVTQFGKPVTLSCSQTLNHNVMYWYQQKSSQAPKLLFHYYDKDFNNEADTPDNFQSRRPNTSFCFLDIRSPGLGDTAMYLCATSRDRGWAYGYTFGSGTRLTVV.